The T cell receptor (beta chain) under discussion was sequenced for a study of brain T cells in children with intractable seizures. Study conclusions and caveats: Absence of clones before surgery may stem from lower sequencing depth.

Here immunoSEQ multiplex PCR was the method, and the copy in TCRdb shows in-frame clones only, minus some. The sample carries some 62,000 clones, 90% to 96% recorded once. Note on this clone: As yet, its antigen is unknown.

Sequencing was limited to surgery cases with top T cell transcript signatures in brain tissue. Pre-surgery treatment included at least one anti-epileptic drug. V lost 3 bases and J lost 4; bases outside the gene matches: 6. CDR1 and CDR2 (germline): MGHRA, YSYEKL. The CDR3 runs 15 residues. The receptor's source is a boy under three years old with focal cortical dysplasia and intractable seizures. The V call is TRBV4-1, the J call TRBJ1-2; 9 nucleotides line up with TRBD1. Sequencing used peripheral blood, obtained at surgery. CDR3 protein: CASSHSGTGTYGYTF. DNA for the CDR3: TGCGCCAGCAGCCATTCCGGGACAGGGACCTATGGCTACACCTTC.